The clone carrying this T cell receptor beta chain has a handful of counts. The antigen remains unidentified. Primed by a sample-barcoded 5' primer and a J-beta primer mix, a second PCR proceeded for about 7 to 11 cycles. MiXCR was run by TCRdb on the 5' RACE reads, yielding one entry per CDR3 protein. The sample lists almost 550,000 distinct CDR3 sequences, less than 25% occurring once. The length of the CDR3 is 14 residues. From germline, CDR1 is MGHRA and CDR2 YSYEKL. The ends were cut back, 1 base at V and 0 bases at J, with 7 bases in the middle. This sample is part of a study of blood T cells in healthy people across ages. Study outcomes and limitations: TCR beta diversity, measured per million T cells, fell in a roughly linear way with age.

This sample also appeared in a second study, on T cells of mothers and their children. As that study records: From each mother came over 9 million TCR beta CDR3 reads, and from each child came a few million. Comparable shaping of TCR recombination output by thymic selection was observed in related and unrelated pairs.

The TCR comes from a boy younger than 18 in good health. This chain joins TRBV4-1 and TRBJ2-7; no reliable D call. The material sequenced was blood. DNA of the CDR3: TGCGCCAGCAGCCAAGGTCTGAGCTCCTACGAGCAGTACTTC. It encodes CASSQGLSSYEQYF.